The 20 T cell receptor beta chains below come from one sample, sequenced in a study of T cells after yellow fever vaccination. TCRdb reanalysed the 5' RACE reads using MiXCR and keeps one entry per CDR3 protein. The sample holds under 400,000 distinct CDR3 sequences, roughly 11% seen once. This specimen consisted of PBMCs, obtained on the day of the first yellow fever vaccination. Receptors were obtained from a man aged 18 to 30 who received the YFV17D yellow fever vaccine.

This clonotype was detected a few times. The gene calls are TRBV7-9 and TRBJ2-5, with D perhaps TRBD1 (8 bases). This CDR3 has 14 amino acids. V was trimmed by 7 bases and J by 4 bases, leaving 16 bases between them. CDR1 is SEHNR and CDR2 is FQNEAQ in the germline V gene (reference sequence). DNA for the CDR3: TGTGCCAGCAACCCTACAGGGGGGGGAGAGACCCAGTACTTC. Translation gives CASNPTGGGETQYF.

This chain links TRBV5-1 with TRBJ1-5; 7 nucleotides agree with TRBD1. V trimming: 4 bases; J trimming: 4 bases; junction bases outside the gene matches: 8. CDR1 and CDR2 (germline): SGHRS, YFSETQ. This CDR3 contains 15 residues. The CDR3 here is CASSATGVGNQPQHF. CDR3 coding DNA: TGCGCCAGCAGCGCTACAGGGGTGGGGAATCAGCCCCAGCATTTT.

This clonotype showed up many times. V usage is TRBV7-9 and J usage is TRBJ2-3; no clear D gene. V lost 8 bases to trimming and J lost 3 bases, with 18 bases between them. The CDR3 is 15 amino acids. The germline gives CDR1 SEHNR, CDR2 FQNEAQ (reference sequence). CDR3 amino acids: CASGPRGFGTDTQYF. The CDR3 nucleotides are TGTGCCAGCGGTCCGAGAGGTTTTGGGACAGATACGCAGTATTTT.

There are a few counts of this clonotype. The chain is built from TRBV20-1 and TRBJ2-1, with 8 nucleotides matching TRBD1. The junction had 9 bases not matched to a gene; V was cut back by 5 bases and J by 6 bases. CDR1 DFQATT and CDR2 SNEGSKA come from the germline V gene (reference sequence). CDR3 length equals 14 residues. The CDR3 nucleotides are TGCAGTGCTCCATCAGCGGACAGGGCCAATGAGCAGTTCTTC. This translates into CSAPSADRANEQFF.

This chain joins TRBV27 and TRBJ2-7; no clear D. This CDR3 contains 11 residues. V was clipped by 6 bases and J by 3 bases, with 6 bases between them. Germline values: CDR1 MNHEY, CDR2 SMNVEV (reference sequence). The CDR3 is CASRGIYEQYV. CDR3 coding DNA: TGTGCCAGCAGGGGGATCTACGAGCAGTACGTC.

To note about this clonotype: The junction does not match germline at one end; this may be a read error. The V and J genes are TRBV20-1 and TRBJ1-1, with D unclear. The CDR3 consists of 13 residues. Germline CDR1 DFQATT, CDR2 SNEGSKA (reference sequence). The DNA of the CDR3 is TGCAGTGCTAGAGATAGACTGAACGCTGAAGCTTTCTTT. Protein product: CSARDRLNAEAFF.

The rearrangement links TRBV7-2 to TRBJ1-2; weak D call: TRBD1 (5 bases). The ends were cut back, 4 bases at V and 8 bases at J, with 14 bases in the middle. CDR3 size: 13 residues. Germline V gene sequence: CDR1 SGHTA, CDR2 FQGNSA. CDR3 sequence: CASSWGIGKGYTF. The CDR3, as DNA: TGTGCCAGCAGCTGGGGGATCGGAAAAGGCTACACCTTC. Full variable domain (remainder filled in from reference TRBV7-2 and TRBJ1-2): GAGVSQSPSNKVTEKGKDVELRCDPISGHTALYWYRQSLGQGLEFLIYFQGNSAPDKSGLPSDRFSAERTGGSVSTLTIQRTQQEDSAVYLCASSWGIGKGYTFGSGTRLTVV.

This clonotype was detected many times. V and J are TRBV7-2 and TRBJ2-1; D might be TRBD2 (6 bases). Per germline, CDR1 SGHTA and CDR2 FQGNSA. The CDR3 has 16 amino acids. Between the trimmed V and J ends, which lost 5 bases and 1 base, there was a span of 15 bases. DNA for the CDR3: TGTGCCAGCAGCGCCCCCGGGGGACCTTCCTACAATGAGCAGTTCTTC. It specifies CASSAPGGPSYNEQFF.

This clonotype came up a few times. The genes are TRBV7-2 and TRBJ1-1, with D unresolved. The CDR3 has 14 residues. Trimming left V 3 bases short and J 4 bases short, with 12 bases between. In germline, CDR1 is SGHTA, CDR2 FQGNSA. CDR3 coding DNA: TGTGCCAGCAGCTTTAGACGGGCGACCACTGAAGCTTTCTTT. Translating it yields CASSFRRATTEAFF.

This sequence joins TRBV12-3 or TRBV12-4 and TRBJ1-4; D is unclear. V dropped 8 bases and J dropped 5 bases, with 6 bases sitting between them. This CDR3 has 11 amino acids. The CDR3 DNA follows: TGTGCCAGCGCCTCGAATGAAAAACTGTTTTTT. Protein: CASASNEKLFF.

This clonotype was counted a few times. This chain links TRBV29-1 with TRBJ2-3, with D unclear. This CDR3 spans 11 amino acids. The V gene's germline CDR1 is SQVTM and CDR2 ANQGSEA. Here the CDR3 reads CSQGSTDTQYF. Written as DNA, the CDR3 is TGCAGTCAAGGGTCCACAGATACGCAGTATTTT.

The chain employs TRBV6-2 or TRBV6-3 and TRBJ1-2; D unresolved. Per the germline V gene, CDR1 is MNHEY and CDR2 is SVGEGT. V lost 6 bases and J 4 bases, leaving 15 bases between the germline ends. The CDR3 covers 14 residues. CDR3 in DNA: TGTGCCAGCAGCGATCCGCTAACCTCCTATGGCTACACCTTC. It specifies CASSDPLTSYGYTF.

This chain links TRBV11-2 with TRBJ2-3, with a tentative D call TRBD1 (7 bases). There are 18 residues in the CDR3. Trimming removed 1 base from V and 0 bases from J, with 17 bases in between. Germline V CDR1 and CDR2: SGHAT, FQNNGV. The CDR3 protein is CASSLGFSGGSSTDTQYF. As DNA, the CDR3 is TGTGCCAGCAGCTTAGGTTTTTCAGGGGGGTCTAGCACAGATACGCAGTATTTT.

This clonotype came up a few times. The chain uses TRBV5-8 and TRBJ1-1, with TRBD1 as a possible D gene (5 bases). Trimming took off 4 bases at V and 1 base at J, with 14 bases between the two ends. The CDR3 is 15 residues long. Germline CDR1 is SGHTS and CDR2 is YDEGEE. CDR3 residues: CASSQPGRSNTEAFF. CDR3 nucleotide sequence: TGTGCCAGCAGCCAACCGGGACGTTCGAACACTGAAGCTTTCTTT.

This clonotype was seen a few times. The rearrangement links TRBV28 to TRBJ1-2; D gene uncertain. Trimming removed 6 bases from V and 0 bases from J, with 14 bases in between. The CDR3 consists of 15 residues. Germline CDR1 is MDHEN and CDR2 is SYDVKM. The CDR3 DNA follows: TGTGCCAGCAGCTCCCGAGGAGTTGCTAACTATGGCTACACCTTC. Translated, it gives CASSSRGVANYGYTF.

In the case of this clonotype: At one boundary the junction diverges from the germline segment, which might be a read error. The gene calls are TRBV6-5 and TRBJ1-1; 8 bases are a match to TRBD1. Germline CDR1 MNHEY, CDR2 SVGAGI. CDR3 length equals 14 residues. For the CDR3, the DNA is TGTGACAGCAGTTTGGGGACAGGAGCGGCTGAAGCTTTCTTT. Translated, it gives CDSSLGTGAAEAFF.

This clonotype was counted only a few times. The V and J genes are TRBV15 and TRBJ2-5; D is undetermined. The V gene lost 5 bases and the J gene lost 7 bases, with 8 bases spanning the gap. This CDR3 is built from 11 residues. From germline, CDR1 is LNHNV and CDR2 YYDKDF (reference sequence). As DNA, the CDR3 is TGTGCCACCAGCGGGAAATTGACCCAGTACTTC. This codes for CATSGKLTQYF. The variable domain in full, completed from reference TRBV15 and TRBJ2-5, reads DAMVIQNPRYQVTQFGKPVTLSCSQTLNHNVMYWYQQKSSQAPKLLFHYYDKDFNNEADTPDNFQSRRPNTSFCFLDIRSPGLGDTAMYLCATSGKLTQYFGPGTRLLVL.

This clonotype was counted at least ten times. This chain joins TRBV7-3 and TRBJ2-2; 9 bases agree with TRBD1. The CDR3 has 16 residues. Germline V gene data show CDR1 as SGHTA and CDR2 as FQGTGA. Trimming cost V 5 bases and J 3 bases; bases outside gene matches: 7. DNA for the CDR3: TGTGCCAGCAGCCTCACAGGGGGCGCCGACACCGGGGAGCTGTTTTTT. It is translated as CASSLTGGADTGELFF.

This chain joins TRBV11-3 and TRBJ2-1; 12 bases map to TRBD2. Looked up from germline, CDR1 is SGHNT and CDR2 is YENEEA. This CDR3 comprises 15 residues. V was clipped by 5 bases and J by 9 bases; unmatched bases: 8. The CDR3 nucleotides are TGTGCCAGCAGCACATCTAGCGGGGGGGCCGGTGAGCAGTTCTTC. Amino acids: CASSTSSGGAGEQFF.

About this clonotype: The germline gene is not matched at one end of the junction; a read error may be the cause. The genes are TRBV7-3 and TRBJ2-3, with TRBD1 matching over 8 bases. CDR3 length: 17 amino acids. Germline V gene lookup returns CDR1 SGHTA and CDR2 FQGTGA. The CDR3 spells CACRGLTGVSSTDTQYF. CDR3 bases: TGTGCCTGCAGGGGGCTTACGGGAGTCTCGAGCACAGATACGCAGTATTTT.